Listed here is a single TCR beta chain. The target of this receptor is not known. Per-base quality was not reported, and no clone a single base away is much larger than it. Inclusion was restricted to participants for whom at least one PBMC sample before ART initiation and at least two post-ART samples were available. All participants with HIV were treated in the United States of America. Before DNA extraction, cryopreserved samples of about 0.95-11 million PBMC were thawed and then washed. At the time of the earliest PBMC sample, participants with HIV were aged between roughly 20 and 54 years. PBMC samples were contributed by each participant from 1-4 timepoints before ART initiation and 2-8 timepoints after ART initiation, with a median of 7 samples. Serial HIV viral load, CD4+ T-cell count, ART history and demographic data were obtained for every participant. Genomic DNA was extracted from unsorted PBMC with a Qiagen kit on a QIAcube, processed in batches of 12 samples.

Sequencing of the TRB variable region was done with the immunoSEQ hsTCRB v3.0 assay at survey level resolution. The targeted TRB sequencing depth was roughly 40,000-55,000 T-cell genomes per sample. An Illumina MiSeq with a v3 150-cycle kit was used to sequence the pooled TRB libraries. Per the original workflow: Repertoire analysis was run in R within a reproducible Nextflow workflow that covered QC, data transformation and analysis. LymphoSeq2, an R package for AIRR-Seq data exploration, was used to implement custom analyses. After excluding a few samples that yielded fewer than 5000 total TRB sequences, some 190 HIV repertoires remained for analysis. Among the 200 or so HIV repertoires that were kept, around 60 were collected before ART initiation and roughly 130 were collected after ART initiation. Repertoires were downsampled to 5000 TRB nucleotide sequences, and summary statistics were averaged over 100 downsampling iterations. The analysis kept only TRB sequences whose CDR3 regions were at least seven amino acids long. Diversity was measured with a Shannon entropy-derived clonality score and the Gini coefficient. In repertoire networks, the top 5000 CDR3 amino acid sequences were linked whenever an edit distance of one separated two sequences. For TRB CDR3 amino acid sequences, antigen specificity groups and MHC restriction were predicted with GLIPH2. Known CMV, EBV, HIV or tissue antigen associations were flagged by matching CDR3 amino acid sequences against VDJdb and McPAS-TCR. Pre-ART, post-ART and control groups were compared with Wilcoxon signed-rank tests and Holm-Bonferroni correction. The clones in this table, taken by TCRdb from immuneACCESS, are in-frame only. Not every clone is retained; where verified, under half of the shortfall comes from an unresolved V gene, and the cause of the rest is unknown. That table is the source of V, J and clone size, and D and trimming were worked out from the DNA. For this sample there are 20,000 to 25,000 clones; approximately 85% appear just once. Roughly 6.6% of the sample rests with the top ten.

The record originates from a study of long-term antiretroviral therapy in people with HIV (dated by TCRdb to between 2022 and 2023). With respect to the entire study: The earliest samples were collected approximately a decade before the 2015 WHO recommendation for immediate ART, a period when ART was typically delayed until CD4 counts fell. This retrospective serial study examined whether starting ART and sustained HIV suppression were associated with changes in the composition and diversity of the TRB repertoire in peripheral blood. From some 30 adults with confirmed HIV infection, the cohort provided 150 to 200 cryopreserved PBMC samples, gathered serially across a mean of about six years (range 1-12). About 35% of the 30 participants with HIV were female. Test extractions of a monoclonal T-cell line alongside fewer than 40 polyclonal samples showed no cross-contamination during QIAcube processing. Study-wide conclusions, independent of this receptor: No data were available on ART adherence, viral resistance or therapy changes, limiting inferences about post-ART repertoire changes. The samples were dated from the mid-2000s to the late 2010s, and the ART regimens that were used may be less effective than current ART regimens. Expanded TRB clones identified before ART initiation dominated the repertoire at all time points, although this dominance fluctuated and declined in many PLHIV after ART. Limited PBMC availability meant only the TCR beta chain was sequenced, without alpha chain pairing. Narrower CDR3 length ranges were observed in HIV repertoires than in controls, and an antigen-experienced repertoire with only a slight naive shift after ART was suggested by the network structure. Unsorted PBMC were profiled instead of sorted CD4+ and CD8+ T cells because pre-ART samples had limited cell numbers. ART initiation was associated with a significant increase in TRB diversity, but diversity stayed significantly below transplant donor controls even after long-term ART.

Compared with germline, V lacks 8 bases and J lacks 0 bases; bases without a gene match: 9. The germline V gene specifies MGHRA as CDR1 and YSYEKL as CDR2. The CDR3, cysteine through phenylalanine, is 16 amino acids long. Here the CDR3 DNA is all that survives: 48 bases in frame from base 1. The source of this sequence is a man under 40 with HIV. The chain joins TRBV4-1 to TRBJ2-1, and 8 bases in between align with TRBD2. The sequenced sample was unsorted PBMCs, obtained 1.5 years after starting antiretroviral therapy. The sequenced DNA: TGCGCCAGCCGAGCGGGAGAAAGGAGCTCCTACAATGAGCAGTTCTTC. The resulting protein is CASRAGERSSYNEQFF.